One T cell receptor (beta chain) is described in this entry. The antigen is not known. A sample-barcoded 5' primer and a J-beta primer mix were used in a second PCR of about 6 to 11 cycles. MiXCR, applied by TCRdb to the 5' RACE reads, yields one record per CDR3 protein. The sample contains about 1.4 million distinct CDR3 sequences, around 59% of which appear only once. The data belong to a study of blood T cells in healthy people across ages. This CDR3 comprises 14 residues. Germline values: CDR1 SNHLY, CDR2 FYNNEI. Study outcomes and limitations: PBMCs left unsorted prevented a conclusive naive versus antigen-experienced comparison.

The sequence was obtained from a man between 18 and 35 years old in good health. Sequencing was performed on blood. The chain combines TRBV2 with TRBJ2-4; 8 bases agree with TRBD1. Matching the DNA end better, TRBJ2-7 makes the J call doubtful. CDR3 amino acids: CASSNRGFGDEQYF. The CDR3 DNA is TGTGCCAGCAGCAACAGGGGGTTCGGAGACGAGCAGTACTTC.